This T cell receptor (beta chain) derives from a study of T cell changes during pregnancy in multiple sclerosis. Profiled with immunoSEQ multiplex PCR; TCRdb holds only in-frame clones, not every one. The sample carries tens of thousands of clones, 90% to 95% recorded once. Germline lookup yields CDR1 SNHLY and CDR2 FYNNEI. The ends lost 1 base at V and 6 bases at J; junction bases unmatched: 7. This CDR3 is 16 amino acids long. The specimen was peripheral blood, collected in the first trimester of pregnancy. The clonotype originates from a female donor with multiple sclerosis, enrolled in a pregnancy study. The chain carries TRBV2 and TRBJ2-3; TRBD2 matches at 10 bases. The CDR3 is CASSEELAGTRDTQYF. CDR3 nucleotides: TGTGCCAGCAGTGAAGAACTAGCGGGAACTCGGGATACGCAGTATTTT.